This TCR beta chain was captured by sequencing in a study of cytomegalovirus exposure and HLA in healthy donors. The V and J ends lost 5 bases and 4 bases respectively, with 17 bases between them. CDR3 length: 15 amino acids. Germline V gene data show CDR1 as SGHAT and CDR2 as FQNNGV. Clones were read by immunoSEQ multiplex PCR, and TCRdb kept only the in-frame ones, dropping some. The table includes 190,000 or so clones, around 82% detected once. Study results and caveats: That first-cohort TCR clusters tended to co-occur in the approximately 110 validation repertoires was found in a later analysis.

As for this clone: Its target is not known.

Specimen: PBMCs. J is TRBJ1-2 and V is TRBV11-2; D remains unclear. The TCR comes from a woman in her late teens or twenties in good health and CMV-seropositive. For the CDR3, the DNA is TGTGCCAGCAGCCCAGCCGGGAAGGGAAGCTATGGCTACACCTTC. Its translation: CASSPAGKGSYGYTF. Looking up the rest from reference TRBV11-2 and TRBJ1-2 gives the full variable domain: EAGVAQSPRYKIIEKRQSVAFWCNPISGHATLYWYQQILGQGPKLLIQFQNNGVVDDSQLPKDRFSAERLKGVDSTLKIQPAKLEDSAVYLCASSPAGKGSYGYTFGSGTRLTVV.